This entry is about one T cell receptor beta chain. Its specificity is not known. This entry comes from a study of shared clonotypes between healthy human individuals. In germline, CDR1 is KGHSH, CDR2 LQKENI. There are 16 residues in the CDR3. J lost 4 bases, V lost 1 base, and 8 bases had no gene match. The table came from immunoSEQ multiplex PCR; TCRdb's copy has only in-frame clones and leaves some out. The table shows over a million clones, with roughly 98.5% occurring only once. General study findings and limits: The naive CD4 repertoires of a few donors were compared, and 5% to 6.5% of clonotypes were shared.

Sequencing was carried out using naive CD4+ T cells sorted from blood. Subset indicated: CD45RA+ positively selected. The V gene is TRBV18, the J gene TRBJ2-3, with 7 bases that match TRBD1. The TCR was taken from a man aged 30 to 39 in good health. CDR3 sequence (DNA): TGTGCCAGCTCACCACTAAAGGGGGCGTTCGCAGATACGCAGTATTTT. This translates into CASSPLKGAFADTQYF.